This TCR beta chain was sequenced for a study of blood T cell repertoires in COVID-19. Study context: Samples came from the United States, Italy and Spain, spanning acute and convalescent COVID-19.

Germline CDR1 reads MDHEN; CDR2 reads SYDVKM. The V end lost 5 bases, the J end lost 6 bases, and 20 bases lay between the germline ends. This CDR3 has 15 amino acids. All exposed participants met a person with COVID-19 within 2 weeks before entering the study. Original data processing: Amplification from reference gene primers served as the basis for estimated nucleated cell counts. This table comes from immunoSEQ multiplex PCR, and its TCRdb copy is limited to in-frame clones, with some not included. Clone size and the V and J calls come from that table; the DNA yielded D and trimming. This table holds 150,000 or so clones, 65% to 85% found once.

This clonotype was obtained from a man in his 70s who had been exposed to COVID-19. Sequencing used PBMCs or T cells enriched from blood (not recorded which). This sequence joins TRBV28 and TRBJ2-7; D possibly corresponds to TRBD2 (5 bases). In nucleotides, the CDR3 is TGTGCCAGCAGTGGACCGGGATCCAATAAGTTCGAGCAGTACTTC. Amino acids: CASSGPGSNKFEQYF.